The source of this T cell receptor (beta chain) is a study of cytomegalovirus exposure and HLA in healthy donors (TCRdb year 2017). As for the study more broadly: In an earlier analysis of under 600 of the donors, around 300 Gb of sequence data and some 100 million unique TCR beta sequences from about 180 million T cells were reported. Roughly 300 gigabases of sequencing data and tens of millions of unique TCR sequences were included in an early release covering around 650 HLA-typed donors. Of the roughly 400 genotyped donors, less than 85% were placed in the genetic ancestry cluster associated with self-reported Caucasian donors. The study aimed to test whether cataloging public T cell receptors could reveal signatures of past pathogen exposure. The study profiled the T cell repertoires of under 850 subjects by immunosequencing and related them to cytomegalovirus serostatus. In addition to the first cohort of 500 to 850 subjects, a separate validation cohort of around 110 different subjects was used. The study combined high-throughput TCR immunosequencing, statistical association of individual TCRs with disease status, and machine learning to predict cytomegalovirus infection status. A later analysis re-examined previously published TCR beta repertoires from over 500 donors and added high-resolution HLA genotyping to investigate patterns of TCR occurrence. In the later analysis, no new phenotypic data were used to find candidate immune exposures; instead, reliance was placed on TCR beta sequences and their occurrence across donors. To decide whether each TCR beta V gene segment behaved as functional or pseudogenic, an earlier analysis of over 500 of the donors relied on high-throughput TCR beta sequencing. Donor age, sex, ethnicity and CMV serostatus were compiled together with the repertoire data. A later genetic analysis took genome-wide SNP genotypes for about 65% of the roughly 670 donors and used that subset as a discovery cohort. Every repertoire in the discovery cohort had been generated on one and the same sequencing platform. Class I and class II HLA loci were covered by the typing at four-digit resolution. The number of typed donors differed by locus: about 629-630 for A, B, C, DRB1 and DQB1; some 540 for DQA1; fewer than 610 for DPA1; and around 470 for DPB1. About five DR-DQ haplotypes were handled as single units for association and clustering, since linkage in the cohort was strong. Among some 400 genotyped donors of the cohort, an average of around 250,000 unique TCR beta nucleotide sequences was sequenced per donor, of which approximately 18% were non-productive.

Broader findings and caveats from the paper: Some 16 rarely observed V segments, including chromosome 9 orphons, were excluded from the earlier analysis of about 500 of the donors because counts were too low. According to the authors, the approach could potentially be generalized to other disease states and immunological phenotypes. Because some donors lacked HLA typing at each locus, the association tests relied only on the typed subset. A further reported finding was that TCR beta sequences accurately predicted the HLA-A and HLA-B alleles for most subjects in the first cohort. A later analysis found that TCR association rates varied across HLA loci, with DRB1 alleles showing the most associated TCRs and HLA-C alleles the fewest. In a later analysis, several top co-occurrence clusters were reported to appear linked to parvovirus B19, influenza, CMV and Epstein-Barr virus. At a false discovery rate of 0.05, a later analysis linked around 17,000 TCR beta sequences to specific HLA alleles. Linkage disequilibrium might explain the correlated functional status among segregating V segments, but an unknown experimental factor could not be ruled out. Some IMGT-functional V segments, including TRBV6-2 and TRBV6-3, could not be distinguished by the 87-base-pair reads and were therefore excluded. In a later analysis, HLA-associated TCR beta chains showed more clonal expansion and lower generation probabilities than non-associated chains that were equally common. The classifier was reported to diagnose cytomegalovirus status with high specificity and sensitivity in both the original cohort and the validation cohort. A later genetic analysis reported fewer N-insertions in productive TCRs among donors in an Asian-associated ancestry cluster than the roughly 640-donor mean. In a later genetic analysis, a missense DCLRE1C variant was associated with V-gene and J-gene trimming of TCR beta chains, and the association was replicated in an independent cohort. In vitro tests confirmed that a few of the cytomegalovirus-associated TCR beta chains recognize cytomegalovirus antigens. While some public TCRs were present in many individuals, most TCR sequences turned up only very rarely across donors. In an earlier analysis of fewer than 700 of the donors, most TCR beta V segments appeared in productive rearrangements about 87% or about 30% of the time, broadly matching IMGT annotations. When HLA alleles, especially DR and DQ, strongly co-occurred, attributing TCR associations to individual alleles was difficult. In a later analysis, most CMV-associated TCR beta chains were found to appear HLA-restricted, with HLA associations seemingly driven largely by CMV exposure. This cohort had only TCR beta chains sequenced, and the lack of alpha or paired-chain data limited which features could be detected. A cluster of highly shared sequence variants was judged likely to represent a technical artifact of the sequencing pipeline. The only immune exposure information available for the cohort was CMV serostatus. In the study, 150 to 200 TCR beta chains were listed as associated with cytomegalovirus. Sequencing depth was assumed to be roughly uniform across donors in the presence/absence analyses, though that assumption may not hold.

CDR1 MNHNY and CDR2 SVGAGI were looked up in the germline V gene (reference sequence). The CDR3 starts with the cysteine, ends with the phenylalanine, and has 15 residues. The only DNA kept is the CDR3, 45 bases in frame from the first base. V drops 5 bases and J drops 6 bases, leaving 17 bases in between. The cohort was made up of about 670 healthy bone marrow donors. At the time of sampling, all cohort members were nominally healthy, though unrecorded immune exposures were likely present. CMV serostatus was recorded as positive for some 300 and negative for about half of the 666 cohort members, whereas no CMV serostatus was recorded for the donor in question. Each donor provided a peripheral blood sample, and peripheral blood mononuclear cells were used for TCR beta sequencing. Genomic DNA extraction from the blood cell samples was performed with the Qiagen DNeasy Blood Extraction Kit. This clone was recorded only once. What this receptor recognizes is not known. The record has no base qualities; no much larger clone is one base away.

Receptor libraries were prepared by the immunoSEQ multiplex PCR assay. A mixture of 60 forward primers for TCR Vbeta segments and 13 reverse primers for TCR Jbeta segments was used in the multiplex PCR. The CDR3 region of rearranged TCR beta genes was amplified from genomic DNA with a multiplex PCR assay. On the Illumina HiSeq System, the amplified TCR beta libraries were sequenced as 87-base-pair reads. The study's processing was this. Across the roughly 670 repertoires, a later analysis counted 80 million or so unique TCR beta chains, around 10 million of which were shared by at least two donors. To remove PCR and sequencing errors, raw reads were error-corrected and collapsed into unique sequences using a nearest-neighbor algorithm that merged closely related sequences. To assign V, D and J gene segments, CDR3 sequences were aligned to IMGT reference sequences. For a sequence to be retained, a match of at least six nucleotides to both a V gene segment and a J gene segment was required. Rearrangements were called productive when the CDR3 lacked stop codons and stayed in frame with V and J; all others were non-productive. CDR3 was defined according to IMGT convention as the region running from the second conserved V-encoded cysteine to the conserved J-encoded phenylalanine. Sequences without an unambiguous match to a single V gene segment were excluded from the earlier analysis of about 630 of the donors. An earlier analysis of a few hundred of the donors called V segments functional above 56.7% productive rearrangements and segregating when the between-donor standard deviation exceeded 5%. A statistical classification framework was built for diagnosing cytomegalovirus status from the catalog of TCR beta chain sequences. In a later analysis, V and J genes were assigned by comparing TCR nucleotide sequences against IMGT/GENE-DB human TR gene sequences. A later analysis assigned CDR3 sequences and most-parsimonious VDJ recombination scenarios with the TCRdist pipeline. In a later analysis, every TCR beta chain was defined by the combination of its CDR3 amino acid sequence and its V-gene family, and reads without a unique V-gene family were dropped. A later analysis removed 500 to 600 highly shared, low-generation-probability nucleotide sequences to deal with suspected cross-contamination and a sequencing artifact. For each public chain, a later analysis derived a clonal expansion index from normalized ranks of inferred template counts within each repertoire. In a later analysis, generation probabilities were computed using a VDJ recombination model fitted to out-of-frame rearrangements, and the results were checked against IGoR. Hypergeometric tests were used in a later analysis to score TCR-TCR, TCR-HLA and TCR-CMV co-occurrence, with a repertoire-size bias correction applied to the TCR pairs. False discovery rates were estimated in a later analysis by permuting HLA or CMV assignments 20 times. In a later analysis, co-occurring TCRs were grouped with DBSCAN, and TCRdist sequence similarity was added when clustering was performed within HLA-allele-positive subsets. Repertoires with fewer than 30,000 or more than 120,000 public chains, plus five repertoires with anomalous nucleotide sharing, were excluded from co-occurrence clustering. The source is immuneACCESS, and TCRdb retained only in-frame sequences with V and J called. Part of the clones is not carried over; for the studies checked, unresolved V genes explain less than half of this, and the remainder is unexplained. V and J calls plus clone size are reproduced from that table; the DNA served to infer D and trimming. For this sample the table gives more than 100,000 clones, of which approximately 80% were detected only once. Around 3.5% of the sample is held by the ten biggest clonotypes.

This clonotype was obtained from a human donor in good health. Material for sequencing was PBMCs. The chain was built from TRBV6-6 and TRBJ1-5; the D segment could be TRBD1, given 6 matching bases. At the DNA level, the sequence is TGTGCCAGCAGTGAGACCCAGGGGCTCGGTCAGCCCCAGCATTTT. The translation is CASSETQGLGQPQHF.